Listed below are T cell receptor beta chains from one sample, sequenced in a study of T cell changes during pregnancy in multiple sclerosis. Assay: immunoSEQ multiplex PCR; the TCRdb copy retains only in-frame clones and omits some. Of 84,000 or so clones in the sample, about 94% were seen once. Material: peripheral blood, obtained in the third trimester of pregnancy. The origin of the receptors is a female donor with multiple sclerosis, enrolled in a pregnancy study. Both conserved end residues are part of each CDR3. Fields, in order: J gene, V gene, D gene, CDR3 protein. A D gene is named only where the DNA matches it firmly.

J: TRBJ1-2
V: TRBV15
D: .
CDR3: CATSRDWMGRGSTYSYTF

J: TRBJ1-5
V: TRBV7-8
D: .
CDR3: CASSPILRGARNQPQHF

J: TRBJ2-5
V: TRBV7-2
D: .
CDR3: CASSRPQGGGSGTQYF

J: TRBJ2-2
V: TRBV5-6
D: .
CDR3: CASSLFRGNTGELFF

J: TRBJ2-7
V: TRBV5-6
D: TRBD2
CDR3: CASSLTSGDGGKQYF

J: TRBJ1-6
V: TRBV5-5
D: TRBD1
CDR3: CASRPTTGDNSPLHF

J: TRBJ1-2
V: TRBV4-2
D: .
CDR3: CASSHGNSSPGYTF

J: TRBJ2-1
V: TRBV19
D: .
CDR3: CASSPFRGGRSYNEQFF

J: TRBJ2-2
V: TRBV11-2
D: TRBD1
CDR3: CASSFFTGANTGELFF

J: TRBJ2-1
V: TRBV7-2
D: .
CDR3: CASSLEWLGAEQFF

J: TRBJ2-7
V: TRBV27
D: TRBD1
CDR3: CASSRQGAREQYF

J: TRBJ2-1
V: TRBV5-4
D: TRBD1
CDR3: CASSGRQGRNEQFF

J: TRBJ1-5
V: TRBV19
D: .
CDR3: CASSIDTYYQPQHF

J: TRBJ2-1
V: TRBV6-1
D: .
CDR3: CASSGTPDRGSYNEQFF

J: TRBJ1-4
V: TRBV2
D: TRBD1
CDR3: CASSEAWLGTGAAKLFF

J: TRBJ1-5
V: TRBV30
D: .
CDR3: CAWGQSFNQPQHF

J: TRBJ1-5
V: TRBV6-1
D: TRBD1
CDR3: CASTLGQVNQPQHF

J: TRBJ2-1
V: TRBV7-2
D: TRBD2
CDR3: CASSLNPTSGAYNEQFF

J: TRBJ1-1
V: TRBV4-1
D: TRBD1
CDR3: CASSQRDRGTGTEAFF

J: TRBJ1-5
V: TRBV19
D: .
CDR3: CASSIAGGNQPQHF

J: TRBJ1-2
V: TRBV12-2
D: .
CDR3: CASRLTAIPHPAPYGYTF

J: TRBJ1-4
V: TRBV5-4
D: TRBD1
CDR3: CASSEGQKKLFF